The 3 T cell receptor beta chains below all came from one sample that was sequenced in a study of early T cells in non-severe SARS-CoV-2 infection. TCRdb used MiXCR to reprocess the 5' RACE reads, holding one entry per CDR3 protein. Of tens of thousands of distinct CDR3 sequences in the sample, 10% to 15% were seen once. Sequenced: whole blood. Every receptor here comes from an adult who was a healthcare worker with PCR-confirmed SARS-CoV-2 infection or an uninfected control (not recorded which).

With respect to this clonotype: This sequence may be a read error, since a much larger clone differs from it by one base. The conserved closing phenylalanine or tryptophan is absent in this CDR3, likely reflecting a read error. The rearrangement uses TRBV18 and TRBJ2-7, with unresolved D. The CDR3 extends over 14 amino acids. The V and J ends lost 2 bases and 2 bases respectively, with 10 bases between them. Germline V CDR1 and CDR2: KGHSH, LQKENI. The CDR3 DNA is TGTGCCAGCTCACCATCGGCAATTCCCTACGAGCAGTACCTC. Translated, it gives CASSPSAIPYEQYL.

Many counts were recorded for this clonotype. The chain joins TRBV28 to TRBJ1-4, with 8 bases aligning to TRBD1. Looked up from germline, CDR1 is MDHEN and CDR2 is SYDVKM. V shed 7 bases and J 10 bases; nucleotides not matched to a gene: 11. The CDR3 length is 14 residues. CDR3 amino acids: CASTSPGGLGKLFF. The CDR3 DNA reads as TGTGCCAGCACGTCCCCAGGGGGCTTGGGAAAACTGTTTTTT. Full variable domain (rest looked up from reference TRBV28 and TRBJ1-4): DVKVTQSSRYLVKRTGEKVFLECVQDMDHENMFWYRQDPGLGLRLIYFSYDVKMKEKGDIPEGYSVSREKKERFSLILESASTNQTSMYLCASTSPGGLGKLFFGSGTQLSVL.

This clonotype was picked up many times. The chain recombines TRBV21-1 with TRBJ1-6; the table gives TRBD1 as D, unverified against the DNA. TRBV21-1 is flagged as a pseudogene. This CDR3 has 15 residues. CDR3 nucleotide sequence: TGTGCCAGCAGCAAAGCCTCCGGACACGGCCATCCCCTCCACTTT. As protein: CASSKASGHGHPLHF.